These 3 T cell receptor beta chains originate from one sample sequenced in a study of T-cell memory formation after mild COVID-19. TCRdb reprocessed the 5' RACE reads via MiXCR and lists one record per CDR3 protein. The sample lists some 130,000 distinct CDR3 sequences; approximately 15% were seen once. The sequenced sample consisted of PBMCs or a T cell subset sorted from them (not recorded which). Receptors were obtained from a young man who had mild COVID-19 (a few samples of this study predate the infection). Cell type and time point are not known.

The gene calls are TRBV12-3 or TRBV12-4 and TRBJ2-2; 13 nucleotides align to TRBD2. CDR3 length equals 15 residues. With V trimmed by 8 bases and J by 6 bases, 6 bases remained unmatched. CDR3 coding DNA: TGTGCCAGCGAAACTAGCGGGGGGGTGGCCGGGGAGCTGTTTTTT. This translates into CASETSGGVAGELFF.

CDR3 region: CASSLTPGQGDIQYF. In DNA form, the CDR3 reads TGCGCCAGCAGCTTGACACCGGGACAGGGTGACATTCAGTACTTC. This chain uses TRBV5-1 with TRBJ2-4, with TRBD1 matching over 9 bases. Germline lookup yields CDR1 SGHRS and CDR2 YFSETQ. This CDR3 spans 15 amino acids. The V and J ends lost 1 base and 8 bases, in that order; junction bases with no gene match: 7.

The chain uses TRBV11-2 and TRBJ2-7; D is unresolved. Trimming stripped 1 base from V and 4 bases from J, with 14 bases between. CDR1 is SGHAT and CDR2 is FQNNGV in the germline V gene. The CDR3 covers 15 residues. DNA of the CDR3: TGTGCCAGCAGCTTAGCCCCGACCGGGCTTTACGAGCAGTACTTC. Translating it yields CASSLAPTGLYEQYF.